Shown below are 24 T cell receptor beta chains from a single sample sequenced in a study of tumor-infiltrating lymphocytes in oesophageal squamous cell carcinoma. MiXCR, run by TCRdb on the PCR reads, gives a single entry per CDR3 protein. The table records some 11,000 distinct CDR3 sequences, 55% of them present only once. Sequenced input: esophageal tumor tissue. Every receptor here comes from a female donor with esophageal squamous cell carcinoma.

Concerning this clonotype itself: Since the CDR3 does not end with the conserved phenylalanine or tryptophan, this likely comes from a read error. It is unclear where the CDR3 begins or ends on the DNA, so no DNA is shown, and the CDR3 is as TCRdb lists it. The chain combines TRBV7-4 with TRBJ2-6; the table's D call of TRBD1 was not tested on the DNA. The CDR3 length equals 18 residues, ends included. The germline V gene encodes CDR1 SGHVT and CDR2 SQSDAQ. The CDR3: CASSPGTGGLRETQYFGA.

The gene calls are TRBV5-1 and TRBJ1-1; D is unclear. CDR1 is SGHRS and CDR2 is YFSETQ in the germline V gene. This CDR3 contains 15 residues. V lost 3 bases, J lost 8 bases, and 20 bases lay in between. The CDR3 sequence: CASSSSFMAVSEAFF. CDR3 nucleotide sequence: TGCGCCAGCAGCTCGTCCTTCATGGCGGTTTCCGAAGCTTTCTTT.

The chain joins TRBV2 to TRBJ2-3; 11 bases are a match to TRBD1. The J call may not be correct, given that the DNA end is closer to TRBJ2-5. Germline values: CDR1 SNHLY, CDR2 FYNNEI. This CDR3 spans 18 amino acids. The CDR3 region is CASSEVGQGALSEETQYF. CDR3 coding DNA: TGTGCCAGCAGTGAAGTAGGACAGGGGGCTTTAAGTGAAGAGACCCAGTACTTC.

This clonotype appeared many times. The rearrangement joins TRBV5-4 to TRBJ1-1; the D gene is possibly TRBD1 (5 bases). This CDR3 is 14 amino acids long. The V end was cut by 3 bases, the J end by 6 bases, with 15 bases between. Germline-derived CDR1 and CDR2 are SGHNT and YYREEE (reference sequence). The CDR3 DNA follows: TGTGCCAGCAGCTCCCGGGGGATCTCCCCTGAAGCTTTCTTT. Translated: CASSSRGISPEAFF. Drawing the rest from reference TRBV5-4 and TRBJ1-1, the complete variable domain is ETGVTQSPTHLIKTRGQQVTLRCSSQSGHNTVSWYQQALGQGPQFIFQYYREEENGRGNFPPRFSGLQFPNYSSELNVNALELDDSALYLCASSSRGISPEAFFGQGTRLTVV.

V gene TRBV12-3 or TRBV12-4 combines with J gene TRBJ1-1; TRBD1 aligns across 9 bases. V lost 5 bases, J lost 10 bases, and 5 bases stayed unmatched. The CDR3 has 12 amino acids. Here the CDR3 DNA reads TGTGCCAGCAGTCCGGGACAGGGTAGAGCTTTCTTT. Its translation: CASSPGQGRAFF.

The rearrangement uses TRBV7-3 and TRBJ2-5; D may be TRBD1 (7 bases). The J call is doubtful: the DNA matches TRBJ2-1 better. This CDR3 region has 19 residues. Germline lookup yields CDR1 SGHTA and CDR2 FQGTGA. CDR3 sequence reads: CASSPGQMWSGMTGAEQFF. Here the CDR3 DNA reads TGTGCCAGCAGCCCGGGACAGATGTGGTCAGGGATGACGGGGGCTGAGCAGTTCTTC.

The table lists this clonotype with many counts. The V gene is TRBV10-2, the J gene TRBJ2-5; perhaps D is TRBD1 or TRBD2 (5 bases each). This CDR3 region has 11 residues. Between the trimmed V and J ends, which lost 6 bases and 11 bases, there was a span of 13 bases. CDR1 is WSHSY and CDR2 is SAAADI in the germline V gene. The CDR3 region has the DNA TGCGCCAGCAGCAGTGTGGGGGAGCAGTACTTC. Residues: CASSSVGEQYF.

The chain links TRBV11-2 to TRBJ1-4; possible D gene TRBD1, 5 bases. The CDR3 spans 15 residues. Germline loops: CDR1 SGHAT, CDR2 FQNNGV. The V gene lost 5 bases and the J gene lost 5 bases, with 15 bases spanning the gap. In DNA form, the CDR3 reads TGTGCCAGCAGCCCCGTAGGGACTCGAAATGAAAAACTGTTTTTT. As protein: CASSPVGTRNEKLFF.

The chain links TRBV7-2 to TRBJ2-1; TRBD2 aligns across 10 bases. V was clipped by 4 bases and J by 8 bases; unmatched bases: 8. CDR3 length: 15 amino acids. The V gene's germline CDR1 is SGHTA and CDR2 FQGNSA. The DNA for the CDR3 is TGTGCCAGCAGCTACGTAGGGCTAGCGGGGGATGAGCAGTTCTTC. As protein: CASSYVGLAGDEQFF.

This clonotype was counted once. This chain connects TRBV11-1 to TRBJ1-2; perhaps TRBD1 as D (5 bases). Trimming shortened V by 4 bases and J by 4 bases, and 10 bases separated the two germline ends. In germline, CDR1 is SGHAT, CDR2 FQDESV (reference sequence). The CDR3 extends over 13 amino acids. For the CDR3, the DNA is TGTGCCAGCAGCTCCGACAGCACCTATGGCTACACCTTC. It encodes CASSSDSTYGYTF.

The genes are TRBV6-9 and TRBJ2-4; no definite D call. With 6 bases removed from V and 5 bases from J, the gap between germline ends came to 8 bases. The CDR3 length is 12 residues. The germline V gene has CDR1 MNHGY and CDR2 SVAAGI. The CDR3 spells CASRRTENIQYF. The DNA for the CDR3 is TGTGCCAGCAGGCGGACGGAAAACATTCAGTACTTC.

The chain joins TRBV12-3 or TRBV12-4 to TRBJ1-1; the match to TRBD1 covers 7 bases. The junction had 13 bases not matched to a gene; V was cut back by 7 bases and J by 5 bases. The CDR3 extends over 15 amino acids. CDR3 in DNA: TGTGCCAGCACCGTCACAGGGGCCTTCGGAACTGAAGCTTTCTTT. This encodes CASTVTGAFGTEAFF.

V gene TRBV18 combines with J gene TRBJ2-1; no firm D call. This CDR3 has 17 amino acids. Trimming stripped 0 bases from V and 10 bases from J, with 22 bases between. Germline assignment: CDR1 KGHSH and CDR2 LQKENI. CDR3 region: CASSPPRTGPQSYEQFF. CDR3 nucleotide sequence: TGTGCCAGCTCACCACCGCGGACCGGTCCTCAATCCTACGAGCAGTTCTTC.

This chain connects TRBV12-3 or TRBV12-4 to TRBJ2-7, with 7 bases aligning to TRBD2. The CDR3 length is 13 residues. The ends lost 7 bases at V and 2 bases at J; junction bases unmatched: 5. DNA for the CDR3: TGTGCCAGCACCCCCGGACTAGCCTACGAGCAGTACTTC. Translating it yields CASTPGLAYEQYF.

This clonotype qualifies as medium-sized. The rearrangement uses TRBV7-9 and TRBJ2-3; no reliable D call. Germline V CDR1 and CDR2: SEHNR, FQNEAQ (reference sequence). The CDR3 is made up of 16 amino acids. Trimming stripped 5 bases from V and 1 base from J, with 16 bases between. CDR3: CASSPGRMSGTDTQYF. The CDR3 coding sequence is TGTGCCAGCAGCCCCGGGCGTATGAGCGGCACAGATACGCAGTATTTT. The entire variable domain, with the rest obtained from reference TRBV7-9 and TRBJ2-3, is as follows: DTGVSQNPRHKITKRGQNVTFRCDPISEHNRLYWYRQTLGQGPEFLTYFQNEAQLEKSRLLSDRFSAERPKGSFSTLEIQRTEQGDSAMYLCASSPGRMSGTDTQYFGPGTRLTVL.

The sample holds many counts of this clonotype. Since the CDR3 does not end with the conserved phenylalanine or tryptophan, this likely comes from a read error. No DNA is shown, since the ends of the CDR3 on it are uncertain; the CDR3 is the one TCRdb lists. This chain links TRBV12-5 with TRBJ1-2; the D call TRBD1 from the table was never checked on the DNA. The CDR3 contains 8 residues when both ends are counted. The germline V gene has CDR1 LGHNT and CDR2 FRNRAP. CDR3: CASVIRDR.

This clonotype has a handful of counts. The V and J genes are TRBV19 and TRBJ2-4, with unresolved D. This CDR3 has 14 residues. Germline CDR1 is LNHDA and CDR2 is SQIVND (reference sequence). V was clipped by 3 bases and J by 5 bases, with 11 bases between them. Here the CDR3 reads CASSMNGLQNIQYF. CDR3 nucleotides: TGTGCCAGTAGTATGAACGGGTTACAAAACATTCAGTACTTC.

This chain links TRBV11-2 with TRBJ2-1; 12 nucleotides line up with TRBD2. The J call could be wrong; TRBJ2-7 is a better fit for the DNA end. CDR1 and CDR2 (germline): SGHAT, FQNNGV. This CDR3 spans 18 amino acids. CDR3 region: CASSLFVLAGGRSDTQYF. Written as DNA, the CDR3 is TGTGCCAGCAGCTTATTCGTGCTAGCGGGAGGGAGGTCAGATACGCAGTACTTC.

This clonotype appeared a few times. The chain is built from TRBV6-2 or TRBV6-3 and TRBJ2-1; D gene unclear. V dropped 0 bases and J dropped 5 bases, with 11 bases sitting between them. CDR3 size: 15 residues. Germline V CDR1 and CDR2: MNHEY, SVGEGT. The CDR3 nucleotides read TGTGCCAGCAGTTACTCGAGCAGGAGAGACAATGAGCAGTTCTTC. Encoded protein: CASSYSSRRDNEQFF.

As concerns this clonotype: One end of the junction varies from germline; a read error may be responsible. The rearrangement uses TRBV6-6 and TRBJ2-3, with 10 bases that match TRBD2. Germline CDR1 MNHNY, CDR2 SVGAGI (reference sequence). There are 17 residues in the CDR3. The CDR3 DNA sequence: TGTGCCAGCAGTTACTCGCCTAGCGGGAGTGGCACAGATGCGCAGTATTTT. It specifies CASSYSPSGSGTDAQYF.

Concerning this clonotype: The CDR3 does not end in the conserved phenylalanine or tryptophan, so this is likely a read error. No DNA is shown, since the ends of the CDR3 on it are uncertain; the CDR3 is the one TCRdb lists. CDR3 protein: CASSDWTGLISPSILVM. The chain is built from TRBV6-1 and TRBJ1-1; whether TRBD1, the table's D call, matches the DNA was not checked. The CDR3 is made up of 17 amino acids, end residues included. CDR1 and CDR2 from the germline V gene are MNHNS and SASEGT.

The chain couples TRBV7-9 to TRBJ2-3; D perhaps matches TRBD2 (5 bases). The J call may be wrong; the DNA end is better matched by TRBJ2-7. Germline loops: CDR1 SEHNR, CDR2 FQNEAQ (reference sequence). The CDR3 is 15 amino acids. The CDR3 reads CASSLGPGSSYEQYF. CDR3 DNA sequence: TGTGCCAGCAGCTTAGGTCCGGGAAGCTCCTACGAGCAGTACTTC.

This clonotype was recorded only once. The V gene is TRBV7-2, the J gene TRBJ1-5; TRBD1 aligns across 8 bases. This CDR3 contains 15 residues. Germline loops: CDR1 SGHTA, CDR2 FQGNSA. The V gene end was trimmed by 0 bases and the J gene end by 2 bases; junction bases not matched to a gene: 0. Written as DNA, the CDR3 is TGTGCCAGCAGCTTAGCGACAGGGGGCAATCAGCCCCAGCATTTT. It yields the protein CASSLATGGNQPQHF.

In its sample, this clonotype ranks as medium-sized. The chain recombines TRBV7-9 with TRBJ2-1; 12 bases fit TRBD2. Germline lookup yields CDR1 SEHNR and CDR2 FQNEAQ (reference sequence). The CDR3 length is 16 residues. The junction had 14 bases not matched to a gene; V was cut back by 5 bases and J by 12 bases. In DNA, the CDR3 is TGTGCCAGCAGCAGTCCTAGCGGGAGGGGAGTAGTAGGGCAGTTCTTC. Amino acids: CASSSPSGRGVVGQFF.